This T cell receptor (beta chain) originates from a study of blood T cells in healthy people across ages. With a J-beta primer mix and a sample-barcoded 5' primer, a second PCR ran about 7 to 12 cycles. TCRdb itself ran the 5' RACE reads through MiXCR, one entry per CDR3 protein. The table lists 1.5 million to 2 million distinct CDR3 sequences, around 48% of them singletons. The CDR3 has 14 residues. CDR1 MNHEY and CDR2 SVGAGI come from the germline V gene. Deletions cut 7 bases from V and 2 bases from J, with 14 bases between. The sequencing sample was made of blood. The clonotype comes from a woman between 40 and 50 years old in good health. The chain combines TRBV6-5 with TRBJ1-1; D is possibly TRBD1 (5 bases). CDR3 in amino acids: CASTPPGPNTEAFF. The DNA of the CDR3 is TGTGCCAGCACGCCCCCGGGACCCAACACTGAAGCTTTCTTT.